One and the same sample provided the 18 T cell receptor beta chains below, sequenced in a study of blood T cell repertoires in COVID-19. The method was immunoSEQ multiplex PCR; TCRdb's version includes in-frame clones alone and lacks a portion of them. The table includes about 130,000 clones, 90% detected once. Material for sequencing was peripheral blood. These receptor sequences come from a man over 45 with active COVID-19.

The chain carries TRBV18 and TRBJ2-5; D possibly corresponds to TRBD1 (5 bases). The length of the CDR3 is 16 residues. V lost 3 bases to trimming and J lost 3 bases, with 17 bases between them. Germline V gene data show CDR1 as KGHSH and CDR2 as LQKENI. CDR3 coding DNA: TGTGCCAGCTCACCGTTTCGGGCAGGGAAAAAAGAGACCCAGTACTTC. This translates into CASSPFRAGKKETQYF.

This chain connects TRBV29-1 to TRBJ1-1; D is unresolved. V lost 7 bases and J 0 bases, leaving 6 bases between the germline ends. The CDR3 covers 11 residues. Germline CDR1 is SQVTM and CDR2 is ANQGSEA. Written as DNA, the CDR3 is TGCAGCGCTTCTTTGAACACTGAAGCTTTCTTT. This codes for CSASLNTEAFF.

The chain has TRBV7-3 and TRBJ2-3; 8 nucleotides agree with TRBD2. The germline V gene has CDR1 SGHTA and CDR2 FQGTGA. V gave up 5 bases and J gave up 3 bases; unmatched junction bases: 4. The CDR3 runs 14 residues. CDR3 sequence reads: CASSPTSVTDTQYF. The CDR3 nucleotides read TGTGCCAGCAGCCCGACTAGCGTTACAGATACGCAGTATTTT.

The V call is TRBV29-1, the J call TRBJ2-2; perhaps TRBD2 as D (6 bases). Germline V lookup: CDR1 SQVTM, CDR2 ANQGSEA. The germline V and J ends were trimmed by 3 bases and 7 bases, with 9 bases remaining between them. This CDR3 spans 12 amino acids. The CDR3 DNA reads TGCAGCGTTGAGGAGGGGATCGGGGAGCTGTTTTTT. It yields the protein CSVEEGIGELFF.

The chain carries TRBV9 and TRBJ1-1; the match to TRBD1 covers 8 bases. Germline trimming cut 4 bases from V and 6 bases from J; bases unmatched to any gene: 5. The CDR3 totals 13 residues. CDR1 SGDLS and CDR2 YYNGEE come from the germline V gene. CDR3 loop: CASSRQQGAEAFF. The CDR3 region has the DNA TGTGCCAGCAGCCGTCAACAGGGGGCTGAAGCTTTCTTT.

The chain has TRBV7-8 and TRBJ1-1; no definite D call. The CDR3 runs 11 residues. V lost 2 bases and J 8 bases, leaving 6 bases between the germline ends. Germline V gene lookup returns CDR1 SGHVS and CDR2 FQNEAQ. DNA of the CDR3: TGTGCCAGCAGCTTAAACAGAGAAGCTTTCTTT. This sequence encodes CASSLNREAFF.

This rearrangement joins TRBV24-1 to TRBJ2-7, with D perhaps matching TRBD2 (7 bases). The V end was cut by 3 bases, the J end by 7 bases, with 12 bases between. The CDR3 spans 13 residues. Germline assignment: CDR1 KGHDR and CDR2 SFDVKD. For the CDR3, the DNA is TGTGCCACCAGTGATCGGGGGGCGGGAGAGCAGTACGTC. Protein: CATSDRGAGEQYV.

CDR3 loop: CATPHKAKNIQYF. In DNA form, the CDR3 reads TGTGCCACCCCACACAAGGCCAAAAACATTCAGTACTTC. This chain links TRBV6-4 with TRBJ2-4; D call uncertain. The CDR3 length is 13 residues. CDR1 is MRHNA and CDR2 is SNTAGT in the germline V gene. Trimming took off 10 bases at V and 1 base at J, with 11 bases between the two ends.

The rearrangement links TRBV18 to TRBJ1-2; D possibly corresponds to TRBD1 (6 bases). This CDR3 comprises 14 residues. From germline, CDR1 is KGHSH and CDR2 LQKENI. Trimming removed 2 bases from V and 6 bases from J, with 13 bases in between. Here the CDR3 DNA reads TGTGCCAGCTCACCAGACAGGCTGGGAGATGGCTACACCTTC. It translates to CASSPDRLGDGYTF. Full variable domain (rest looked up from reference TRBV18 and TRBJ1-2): NAGVMQNPRHLVRRRGQEARLRCSPMKGHSHVYWYRQLPEEGLKFMVYLQKENIIDESGMPKERFSAEFPKEGPSILRIQQVVRGDSAAYFCASSPDRLGDGYTFGSGTRLTVV.

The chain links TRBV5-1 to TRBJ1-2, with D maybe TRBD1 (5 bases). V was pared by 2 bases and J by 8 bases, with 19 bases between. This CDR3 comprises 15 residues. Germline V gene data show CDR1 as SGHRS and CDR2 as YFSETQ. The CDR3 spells CASSFTGPTGGGYTF. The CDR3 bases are TGCGCCAGCAGCTTTACCGGACCGACCGGGGGGGGCTACACCTTC.

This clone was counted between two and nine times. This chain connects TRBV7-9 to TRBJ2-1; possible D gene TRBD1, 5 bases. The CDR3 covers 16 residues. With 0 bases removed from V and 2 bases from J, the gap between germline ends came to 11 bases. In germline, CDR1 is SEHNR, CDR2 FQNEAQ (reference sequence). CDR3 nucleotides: TGTGCCAGCAGCTTAGCGTTCCCAGGGACCTACAATGAGCAGTTCTTC. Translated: CASSLAFPGTYNEQFF.

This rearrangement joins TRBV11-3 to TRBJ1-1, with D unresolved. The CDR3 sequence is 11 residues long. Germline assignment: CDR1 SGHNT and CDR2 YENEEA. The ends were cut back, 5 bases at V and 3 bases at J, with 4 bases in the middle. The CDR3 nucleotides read TGTGCCAGCAGCCTGTACACTGAAGCTTTCTTT. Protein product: CASSLYTEAFF.

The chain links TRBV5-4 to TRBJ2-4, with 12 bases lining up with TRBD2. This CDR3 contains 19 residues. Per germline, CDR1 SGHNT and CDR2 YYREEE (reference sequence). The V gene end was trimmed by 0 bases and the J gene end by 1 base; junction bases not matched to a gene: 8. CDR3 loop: CASSLVGLAGGPAKNIQYF. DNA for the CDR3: TGTGCCAGCAGCTTGGTTGGGCTAGCGGGGGGGCCGGCCAAAAACATTCAGTACTTC. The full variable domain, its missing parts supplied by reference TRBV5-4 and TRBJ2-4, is ETGVTQSPTHLIKTRGQQVTLRCSSQSGHNTVSWYQQALGQGPQFIFQYYREEENGRGNFPPRFSGLQFPNYSSELNVNALELDDSALYLCASSLVGLAGGPAKNIQYFGAGTRLSVL.

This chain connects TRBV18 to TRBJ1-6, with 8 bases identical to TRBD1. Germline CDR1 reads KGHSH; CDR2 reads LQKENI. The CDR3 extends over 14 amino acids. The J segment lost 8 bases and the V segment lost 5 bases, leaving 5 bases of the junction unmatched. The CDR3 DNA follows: TGTGCCAGCTCATCCGGACAGGGCCATTCACCCCTCCACTTT. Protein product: CASSSGQGHSPLHF.

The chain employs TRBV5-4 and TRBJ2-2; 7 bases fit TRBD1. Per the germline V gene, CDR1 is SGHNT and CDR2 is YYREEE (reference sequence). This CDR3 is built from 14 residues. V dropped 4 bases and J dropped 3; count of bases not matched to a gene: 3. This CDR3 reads CASSKTGDTGELFF. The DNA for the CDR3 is TGTGCCAGCAGCAAAACAGGGGACACCGGGGAGCTGTTTTTT.

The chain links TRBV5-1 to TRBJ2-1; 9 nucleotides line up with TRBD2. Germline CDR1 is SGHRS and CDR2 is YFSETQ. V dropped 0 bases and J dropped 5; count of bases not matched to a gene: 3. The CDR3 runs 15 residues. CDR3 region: CASSLVAGGDNEQFF. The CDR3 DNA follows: TGCGCCAGCAGCTTGGTTGCGGGAGGGGACAATGAGCAGTTCTTC.

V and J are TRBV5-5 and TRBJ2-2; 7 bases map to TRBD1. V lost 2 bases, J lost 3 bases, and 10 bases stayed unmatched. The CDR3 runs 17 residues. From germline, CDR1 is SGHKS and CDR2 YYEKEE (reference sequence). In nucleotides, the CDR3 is TGTGCCAGCAGCTTTTTGGAAGGGGGCTTGGACACCGGGGAGCTGTTTTTT. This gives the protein CASSFLEGGLDTGELFF.

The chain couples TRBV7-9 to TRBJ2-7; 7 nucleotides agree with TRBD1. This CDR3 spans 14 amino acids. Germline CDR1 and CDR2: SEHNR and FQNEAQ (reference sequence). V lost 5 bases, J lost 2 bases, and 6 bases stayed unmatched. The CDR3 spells CASSHRDRPYEQYV. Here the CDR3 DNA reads TGTGCCAGCAGCCACCGGGACAGACCCTACGAGCAGTACGTC.